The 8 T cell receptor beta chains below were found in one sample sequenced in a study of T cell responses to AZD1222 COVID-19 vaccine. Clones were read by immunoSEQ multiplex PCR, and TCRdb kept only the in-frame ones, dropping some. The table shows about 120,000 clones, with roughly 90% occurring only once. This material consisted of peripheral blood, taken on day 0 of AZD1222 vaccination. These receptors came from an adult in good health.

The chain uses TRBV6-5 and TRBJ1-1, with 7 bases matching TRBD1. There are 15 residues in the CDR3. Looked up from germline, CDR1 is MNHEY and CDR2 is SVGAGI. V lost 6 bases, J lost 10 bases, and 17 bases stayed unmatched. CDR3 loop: CASRGIQGIQIGAFF. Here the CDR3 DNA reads TGTGCCAGCAGGGGCATACAGGGGATTCAAATCGGAGCTTTCTTT.

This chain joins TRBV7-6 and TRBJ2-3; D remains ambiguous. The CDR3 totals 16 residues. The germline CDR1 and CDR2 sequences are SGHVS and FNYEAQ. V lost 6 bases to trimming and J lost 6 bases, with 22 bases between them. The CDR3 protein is CASSKRSSGGVDTQYF. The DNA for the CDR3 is TGTGCCAGCAGTAAACGTTCCTCTGGCGGAGTGGATACGCAGTATTTT.

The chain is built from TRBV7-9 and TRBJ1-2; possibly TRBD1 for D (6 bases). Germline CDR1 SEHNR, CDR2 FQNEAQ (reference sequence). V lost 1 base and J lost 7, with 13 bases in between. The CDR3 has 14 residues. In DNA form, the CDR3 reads TGTGCCAGCAGCTTAGGGGGGGCAACGGCTGGCTACACCTTC. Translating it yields CASSLGGATAGYTF.

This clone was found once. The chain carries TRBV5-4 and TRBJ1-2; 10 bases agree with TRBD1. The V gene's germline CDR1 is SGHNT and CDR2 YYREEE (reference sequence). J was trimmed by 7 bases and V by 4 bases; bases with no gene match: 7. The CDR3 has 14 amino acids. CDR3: CASSQRTGGFGYTF. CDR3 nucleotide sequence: TGTGCCAGCAGCCAACGGACAGGGGGTTTTGGCTACACCTTC.

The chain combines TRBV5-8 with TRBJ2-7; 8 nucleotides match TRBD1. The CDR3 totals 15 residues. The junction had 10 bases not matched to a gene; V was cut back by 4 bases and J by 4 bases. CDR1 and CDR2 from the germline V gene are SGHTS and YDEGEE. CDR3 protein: CASSIADRVKYEQYF. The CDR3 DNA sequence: TGTGCCAGCAGCATAGCGGACAGGGTGAAGTACGAGCAGTACTTC.

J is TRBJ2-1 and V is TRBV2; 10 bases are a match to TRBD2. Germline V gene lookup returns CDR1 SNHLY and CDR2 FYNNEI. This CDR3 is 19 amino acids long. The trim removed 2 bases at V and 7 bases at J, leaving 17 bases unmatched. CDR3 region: CASSERLAGVPYAGNEQFF. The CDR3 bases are TGTGCCAGCAGTGAAAGGCTAGCGGGGGTTCCATACGCGGGGAATGAGCAGTTCTTC.

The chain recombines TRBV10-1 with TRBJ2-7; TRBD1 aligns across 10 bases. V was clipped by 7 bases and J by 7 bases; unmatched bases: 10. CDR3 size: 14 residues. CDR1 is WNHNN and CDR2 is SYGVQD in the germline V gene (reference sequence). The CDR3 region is CASTLTGGHCEQYF. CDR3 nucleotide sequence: TGCGCCAGCACTCTGACAGGGGGCCATTGTGAGCAGTACTTC.

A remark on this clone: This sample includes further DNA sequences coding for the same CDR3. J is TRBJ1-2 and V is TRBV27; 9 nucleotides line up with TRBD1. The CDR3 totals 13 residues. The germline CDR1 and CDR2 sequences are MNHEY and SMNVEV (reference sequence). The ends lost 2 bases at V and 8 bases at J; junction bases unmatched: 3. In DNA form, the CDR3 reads TGTGCCAGCAGTTTAAGACAGGGGGTCGGCTACACCTTC. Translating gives CASSLRQGVGYTF.